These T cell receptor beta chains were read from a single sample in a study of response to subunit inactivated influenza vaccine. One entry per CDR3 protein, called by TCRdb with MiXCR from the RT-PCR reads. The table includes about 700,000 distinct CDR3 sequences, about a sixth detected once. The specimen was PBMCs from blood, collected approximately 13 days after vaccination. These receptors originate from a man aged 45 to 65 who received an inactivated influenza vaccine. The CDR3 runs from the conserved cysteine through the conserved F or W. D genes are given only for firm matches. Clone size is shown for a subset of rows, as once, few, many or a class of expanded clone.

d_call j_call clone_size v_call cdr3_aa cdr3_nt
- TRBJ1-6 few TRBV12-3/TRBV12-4 CASSFLGQSSPLHF TGTGCCAGCAGTTTTCTAGGGCAGAGTTCACCCCTCCACTTT
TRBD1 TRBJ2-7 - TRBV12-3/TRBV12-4 CASSPGQGATEQYF TGTGCCAGCAGCCCAGGACAGGGGGCGACCGAGCAGTACTTC
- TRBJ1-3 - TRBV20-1 CSARESVGNTIYF TGCAGTGCTAGGGAGTCGGTTGGAAACACCATATATTTT
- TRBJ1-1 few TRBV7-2 CASSQKRNTEAFF TGTGCCAGCAGCCAGAAGAGGAACACTGAAGCTTTCTTT
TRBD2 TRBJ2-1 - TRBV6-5 CASSSQAGLAGVYNEQFF TGTGCCAGCAGTTCCCAAGCGGGACTAGCGGGGGTCTACAATGAGCAGTTCTTC
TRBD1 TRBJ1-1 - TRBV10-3 CAIRGQGMNTEAFF TGTGCCATCAGGGGACAGGGGATGAACACTGAAGCTTTCTTT
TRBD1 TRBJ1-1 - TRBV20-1 CSARDPNRGDTEAFF TGCAGTGCTAGAGACCCGAACAGGGGTGACACTGAAGCTTTCTTT
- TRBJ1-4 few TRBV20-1 CSARLRQKTNEKLFF TGCAGTGCTAGATTAAGACAAAAAACTAATGAAAAACTGTTTTTT
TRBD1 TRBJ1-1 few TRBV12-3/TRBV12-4 CASSTRHTGGEGTEAFF TGTGCCAGCAGTACCCGCCATACAGGGGGCGAGGGCACTGAAGCTTTCTTT
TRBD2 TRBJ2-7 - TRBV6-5 CASSYLKGLAGSNKQYF TGTGCCAGCAGTTACTTGAAGGGACTAGCGGGAAGCAACAAGCAGTACTTC
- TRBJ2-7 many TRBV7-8 CASSVQQGYEQYF TGTGCCAGCAGCGTACAGCAGGGCTACGAGCAGTACTTC
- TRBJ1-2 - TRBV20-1 CSAVDMSVYGYTF TGCAGTGCTGTGGACATGTCTGTCTATGGCTACACCTTC
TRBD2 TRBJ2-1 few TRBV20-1 CSASLAGAYNEQFF TGCAGTGCTAGCCTAGCGGGAGCCTACAATGAGCAGTTCTTC
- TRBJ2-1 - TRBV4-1 CASSQDWGIGEQFF TGCGCCAGCAGCCAAGATTGGGGAATCGGTGAGCAGTTCTTC
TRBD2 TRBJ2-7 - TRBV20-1 CTARGTSGSIYEQYF TGCACTGCTAGAGGAACTAGCGGGAGTATCTACGAGCAGTACTTC
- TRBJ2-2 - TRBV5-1 CASSLYSDTLTGELFF TGCGCCAGCAGCCTCTACTCCGACACCCTCACCGGGGAGCTGTTTTTT
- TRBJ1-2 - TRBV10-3 CAISESQGGYTF TGTGCCATCAGTGAGTCACAGGGCGGCTACACCTTC
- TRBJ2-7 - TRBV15 CATSREWGGLYEQYF TGTGCCACCAGCAGAGAGTGGGGGGGCTTGTATGAGCAGTACTTC
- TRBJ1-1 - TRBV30 CAWSRLTTEAFF TGTGCCTGGAGTCGGTTGACAACTGAAGCTTTCTTT
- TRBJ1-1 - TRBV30 CAWGLDGTEAFF TGTGCCTGGGGACTTGATGGGACTGAAGCTTTCTTT
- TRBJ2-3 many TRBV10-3 CAISLVSRDTQYF TGTGCCATCAGTCTGGTCTCCAGGGATACGCAGTATTTT
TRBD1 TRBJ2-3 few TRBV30 CAGNRGGGTDTQYF TGTGCCGGAAACAGGGGCGGCGGCACAGATACGCAGTATTTT
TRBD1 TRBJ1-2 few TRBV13 CASSGQGVRGYTF TGTGCCAGCAGCGGCCAGGGGGTCCGAGGCTACACCTTC
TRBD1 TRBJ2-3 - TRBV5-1 CASRGWTGEDTQYF TGCGCCAGCAGGGGATGGACAGGGGAGGATACGCAGTATTTT
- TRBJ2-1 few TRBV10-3 CAISDGTVDEQFF TGTGCCATCAGCGATGGGACTGTCGATGAGCAGTTCTTC
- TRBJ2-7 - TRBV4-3 CASSQDAAKQYF TGCGCCAGCAGCCAAGATGCGGCTAAGCAGTACTTC
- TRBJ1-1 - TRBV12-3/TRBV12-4 CASSFLAPPGKMNTEAFF TGTGCCAGCAGTTTCCTGGCCCCACCGGGAAAAATGAACACTGAAGCTTTCTTT
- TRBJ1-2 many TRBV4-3 CASSPGSGGYTF TGCGCCAGCAGCCCGGGAAGTGGTGGCTACACCTTC
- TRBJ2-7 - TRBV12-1 CASSWQTGGYEQYF TGTGCCAGCAGCTGGCAGACAGGGGGCTACGAGCAGTACTTC
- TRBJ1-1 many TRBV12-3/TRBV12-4 CASTGSVLEAFF TGTGCCAGTACGGGGTCAGTCCTCGAAGCTTTCTTT
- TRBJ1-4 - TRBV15 CATSSWGNEKLFF TGTGCCACCAGCAGCTGGGGGAACGAAAAACTGTTTTTT
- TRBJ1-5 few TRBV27 CASSLGQRNQPQHF TGTGCCAGCAGTTTAGGGCAGCGCAATCAGCCCCAGCATTTT
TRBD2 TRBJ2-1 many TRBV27 CASSFFSGSHNEQFF TGTGCCAGCAGTTTTTTTAGCGGGAGCCACAATGAGCAGTTCTTC
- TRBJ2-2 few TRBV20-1 CSASEDNTGELFF TGCAGTGCTAGTGAGGACAACACCGGGGAGCTGTTTTTT
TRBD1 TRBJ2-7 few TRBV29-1 CSAGTAPYEQYF TGCAGCGCCGGGACAGCGCCCTACGAGCAGTACTTC
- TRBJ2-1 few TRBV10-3 CAISDTIYNEQFF TGTGCCATCAGTGATACCATCTACAATGAGCAGTTCTTC
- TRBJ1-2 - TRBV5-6 CASSLPGRNYGYTF TGTGCCAGCAGCTTGCCGGGCAGGAACTATGGCTACACCTTC
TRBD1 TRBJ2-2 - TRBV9 CASTLGQGASGELFF TGTGCCAGCACCTTAGGACAGGGGGCCTCCGGGGAGCTGTTTTTT
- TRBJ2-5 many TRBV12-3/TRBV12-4 CASTLGGLAVQETQYF TGTGCCAGCACCCTGGGGGGGCTAGCGGTCCAAGAGACCCAGTACTTC
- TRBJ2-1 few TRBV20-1 CSARQGERDEQFF TGCAGTGCTAGACAGGGGGAGCGGGATGAGCAGTTCTTC
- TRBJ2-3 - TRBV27 CASSYSIYGGDTQYF TGTGCCAGCAGTTACTCTATCTATGGAGGGGATACGCAGTATTTT
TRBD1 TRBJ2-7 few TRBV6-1 CASSQPGQGAREQYF TGTGCCAGCAGTCAACCGGGACAGGGGGCTCGGGAGCAGTACTTC
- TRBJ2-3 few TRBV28 CASSLSGPLAGTQYF TGTGCCAGCAGTTTATCGGGGCCACTAGCAGGGACGCAGTATTTT
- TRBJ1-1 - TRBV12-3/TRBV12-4 CASSLGDFLNTEAFF TGTGCCAGCAGTTTGGGGGATTTTTTGAACACTGAAGCTTTCTTT
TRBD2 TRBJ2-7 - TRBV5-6 CASSLEPSGYYEQYF TGTGCCAGCAGCTTGGAACCTAGCGGTTACTACGAGCAGTACTTC
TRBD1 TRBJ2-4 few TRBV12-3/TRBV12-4 CASSFRTGAVQYF TGTGCCAGCAGTTTTAGGACAGGGGCTGTTCAGTACTTC
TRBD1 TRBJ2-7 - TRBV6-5 CASSSQMGTVEQYF TGTGCCAGCAGTTCACAAATGGGGACAGTCGAGCAGTACTTC
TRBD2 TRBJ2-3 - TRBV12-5 CASAFGAGAGTDTQYF TGTGCTAGTGCATTTGGGGCGGGAGCCGGGACAGATACGCAGTATTTT
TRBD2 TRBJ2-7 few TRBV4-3 CASSQGLAVTYEQYF TGCGCCAGCAGCCAGGGACTAGCGGTAACCTACGAGCAGTACTTC
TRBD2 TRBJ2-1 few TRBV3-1 CASSQKTSDEQFF TGTGCCAGCAGCCAAAAAACTAGCGATGAGCAGTTCTTC
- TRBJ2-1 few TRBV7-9 CASSLLANPYNEQFF TGTGCCAGCAGCTTACTAGCGAACCCCTACAATGAGCAGTTCTTC
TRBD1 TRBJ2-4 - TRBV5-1 CASGPGQGDAKNIQYF TGCGCCAGCGGCCCCGGACAGGGGGATGCCAAAAACATTCAGTACTTC
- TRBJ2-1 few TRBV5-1 CASSLRQTYNEQFF TGCGCCAGCAGCTTAAGGCAAACATACAATGAGCAGTTCTTC
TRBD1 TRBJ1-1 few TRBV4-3 CASSQERAGGGTEAFF TGCGCCAGCAGCCAAGAGCGGGCAGGGGGGGGCACTGAAGCTTTCTTT
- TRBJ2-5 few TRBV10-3 CAISAPGVQETQYF TGTGCCATCAGTGCCCCGGGTGTCCAAGAGACCCAGTACTTC
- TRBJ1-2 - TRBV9 CASSGGLWTDYGYTF TGTGCCAGCAGCGGCGGACTCTGGACGGACTATGGCTACACCTTC
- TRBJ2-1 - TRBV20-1 CSARDLNGGLSYNEQFF TGCAGTGCTAGAGATCTGAACGGGGGCCTCTCCTACAATGAGCAGTTCTTC